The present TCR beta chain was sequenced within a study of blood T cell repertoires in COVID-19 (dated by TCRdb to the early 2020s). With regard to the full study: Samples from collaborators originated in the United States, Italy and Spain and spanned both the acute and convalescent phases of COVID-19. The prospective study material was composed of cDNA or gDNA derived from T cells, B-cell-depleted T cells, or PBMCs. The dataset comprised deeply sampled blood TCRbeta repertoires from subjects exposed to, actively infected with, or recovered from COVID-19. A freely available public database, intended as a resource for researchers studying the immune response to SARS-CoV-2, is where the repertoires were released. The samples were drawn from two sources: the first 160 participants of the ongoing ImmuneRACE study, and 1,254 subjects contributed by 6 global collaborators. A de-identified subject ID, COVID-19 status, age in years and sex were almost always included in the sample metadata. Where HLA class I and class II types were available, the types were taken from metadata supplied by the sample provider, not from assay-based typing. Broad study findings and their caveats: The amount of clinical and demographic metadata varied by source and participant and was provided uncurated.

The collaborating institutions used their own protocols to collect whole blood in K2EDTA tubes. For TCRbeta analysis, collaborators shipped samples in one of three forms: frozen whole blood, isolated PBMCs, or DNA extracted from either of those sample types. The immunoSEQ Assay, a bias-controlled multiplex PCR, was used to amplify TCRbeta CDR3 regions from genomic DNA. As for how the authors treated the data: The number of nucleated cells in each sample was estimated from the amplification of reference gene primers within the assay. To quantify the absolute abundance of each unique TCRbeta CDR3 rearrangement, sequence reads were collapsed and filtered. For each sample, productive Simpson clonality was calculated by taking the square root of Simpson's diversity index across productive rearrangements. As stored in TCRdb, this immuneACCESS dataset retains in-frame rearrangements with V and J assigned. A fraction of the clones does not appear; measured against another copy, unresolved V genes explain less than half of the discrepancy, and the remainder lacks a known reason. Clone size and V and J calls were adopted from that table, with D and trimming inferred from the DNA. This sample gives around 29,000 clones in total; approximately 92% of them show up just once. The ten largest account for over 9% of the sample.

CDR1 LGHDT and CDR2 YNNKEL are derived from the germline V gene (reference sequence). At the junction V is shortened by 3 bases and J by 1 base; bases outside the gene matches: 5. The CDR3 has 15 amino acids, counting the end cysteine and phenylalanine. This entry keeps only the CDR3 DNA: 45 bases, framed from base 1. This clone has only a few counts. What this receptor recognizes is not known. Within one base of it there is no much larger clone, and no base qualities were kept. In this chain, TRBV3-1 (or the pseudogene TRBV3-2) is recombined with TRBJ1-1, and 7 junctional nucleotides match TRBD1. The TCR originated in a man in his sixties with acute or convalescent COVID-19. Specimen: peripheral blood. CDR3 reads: CASSHRQGPNTEAFF. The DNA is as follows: TGTGCCAGCAGCCACCGACAGGGTCCGAACACTGAAGCTTTCTTT.